This T cell receptor beta chain was captured in a study of vaccination effects on CD4 cells after COVID-19. Study information: Among convalescent patients, two provided samples 16 days and one week before vaccination. The study, taken as a whole, reports: Infection- and vaccine-induced clones contracted markedly late after vaccination.

V was pared by 5 bases and J by 10 bases, with 8 bases of the junction left unmatched. Germline CDR1 and CDR2: SGHVS and FQNEAQ. The CDR3 has 15 residues. ViraFEST expansion of antigen-specific CD4+ T cells with viral peptide pools preceded sequencing. The culture ran for 10 days before CD4+ T cells were isolated. The person's infection with SARS-CoV-2, confirmed by PCR, took place between March and December 2020. In culture with approximately 10 IU/ml IL-2 and around 10 ug/ml peptides, PBMC were grown at a few million per well. As concerns this clone: As yet, its antigen is unknown.

Clones were read by immunoSEQ multiplex PCR, and TCRdb kept only the in-frame ones, dropping some. The sample lists 70,000 or so clones, around 70% occurring once. The TCR was taken from a human donor who had a prior SARS-CoV-2 infection. The chain employs TRBV7-8 and TRBJ1-4; 12 positions match TRBD1. This sample comprised CD4+ T cells from PBMCs cultured with HIV peptides, obtained before COVID-19 vaccination. Subset given: HIV-1 Nef peptide pool negative control/reference culture. The CDR3 reads CASSPRGQGAGKLFF. In DNA form, the CDR3 reads TGTGCCAGCAGCCCCCGGGGACAGGGGGCGGGAAAACTGTTTTTT.